The rows below give T cell receptor beta chains drawn from one sample of a study of shared clonotypes between healthy human individuals. Assay: immunoSEQ multiplex PCR; the TCRdb copy retains only in-frame clones and omits some. The table shows under 1 million clones, with around 93% occurring only once. Sequencing was performed on naive CD8+ T cells sorted from blood. Receptors originate from a man aged 30 to 45 in good health. CDR3s include the opening cysteine and the closing phenylalanine or tryptophan. The D gene is left open where the match is weak. Rows give clone size only sometimes, using once, few, many, or a class for an expanded clone.

D: TRBD1
V: TRBV7-9
size: .
length: 15
J: TRBJ2-5
DNA: TGTGCCAGCAGCTCACCGGGACAGACCCGAGAGACCCAGTACTTC
CDR3: CASSSPGQTRETQYF

D: TRBD1
V: TRBV14
size: .
length: 17
J: TRBJ2-1
DNA: TGTGCCAGCAGCCAGGCACTTCGGGACAGGGTGAACAATGAGCAGTTCTTC
CDR3: CASSQALRDRVNNEQFF

D: TRBD1
V: TRBV11-2
size: .
length: 18
J: TRBJ2-5
DNA: TGTGCCAGCAGCTTCACATACAGGGGGGTTAACGGGCAAGAGACCCAGTACTTC
CDR3: CASSFTYRGVNGQETQYF

D: .
V: TRBV27
size: .
length: 14
J: TRBJ2-7
DNA: TGTGCCAGCAGTTTAGGAGGCGGCTGGTACGAGCAGTACTTC
CDR3: CASSLGGGWYEQYF

D: .
V: TRBV28
size: .
length: 14
J: TRBJ1-4
DNA: TGTGCCAGCACCCCTCGGGGGGCTGGGGAAAAACTGTTTTTT
CDR3: CASTPRGAGEKLFF

D: .
V: TRBV10-3
size: .
length: 16
J: TRBJ2-2
DNA: TGTGCCATCAGTGAGTCGGTGCCTCCTGGGGCCGGGGAGCTGTTTTTT
CDR3: CAISESVPPGAGELFF

D: TRBD1
V: TRBV7-2
size: .
length: 15
J: TRBJ2-7
DNA: TGTGCCAGCAGCTTAGTGATAACAGGGGGCGACGAGCAGTACTTC
CDR3: CASSLVITGGDEQYF

D: .
V: TRBV2
size: .
length: 14
J: TRBJ1-1
DNA: TGTGCCAGCAGCGGGACAAATCCGAACACTGAAGCTTTCTTT
CDR3: CASSGTNPNTEAFF

D: .
V: TRBV29-1
size: .
length: 14
J: TRBJ2-7
DNA: TGCAGCGTTGTCTATCGGGGTAGGGTGGACGAGCAGTACTTC
CDR3: CSVVYRGRVDEQYF

D: TRBD2
V: TRBV28
size: .
length: 15
J: TRBJ2-3
DNA: TGTGCCAGCAGTCAAAGCGGGAGACGGGCAGATACGCAGTATTTT
CDR3: CASSQSGRRADTQYF

D: .
V: TRBV6-5
size: .
length: 12
J: TRBJ2-2
DNA: TGTGCCAGCAGTTACATCGTCGGGGAGCTGTTTTTT
CDR3: CASSYIVGELFF

D: .
V: TRBV7-6
size: .
length: 13
J: TRBJ2-1
DNA: TGTGCCAGCAGCCGAAATAAGAACAATGAGCAGTTCTTC
CDR3: CASSRNKNNEQFF

D: .
V: TRBV10-2
size: .
length: 13
J: TRBJ2-7
DNA: TGCGCCAGCAGTGATTTACAGTTCTACGAGCAGTACTTC
CDR3: CASSDLQFYEQYF

D: TRBD1
V: TRBV5-8
size: .
length: 17
J: TRBJ2-3
DNA: TGTGCCAGCAGCTCAACAACAGGGGGAGTGATCTGGGATACGCAGTATTTT
CDR3: CASSSTTGGVIWDTQYF

D: .
V: TRBV7-9
size: .
length: 12
J: TRBJ1-1
DNA: TGTGCCAGCAGCCCGGAGGGAGTTGAAGCTTTCTTT
CDR3: CASSPEGVEAFF

D: TRBD1
V: TRBV5-8
size: .
length: 14
J: TRBJ1-2
DNA: TGTGCCAGCAGCCCTGTCCACAGGGGAAATGGCTACACCTTC
CDR3: CASSPVHRGNGYTF

D: TRBD1
V: TRBV11-2
size: .
length: 12
J: TRBJ2-7
DNA: TGTGCCAGCAGCGGACAGGTTTACGAGCAGTACTTC
CDR3: CASSGQVYEQYF

D: .
V: TRBV11-2
size: .
length: 14
J: TRBJ1-1
DNA: TGTGCCAGCAGCTTGAGGGCGGAGAACACTGAAGCTTTCTTT
CDR3: CASSLRAENTEAFF

D: .
V: TRBV6-4
size: .
length: 11
J: TRBJ2-1
DNA: TGTGCCAGCAGCGCGGGGCAGTTGCAGTTCTTC
CDR3: CASSAGQLQFF

D: .
V: TRBV6-5
size: .
length: 14
J: TRBJ2-2
DNA: TGTGCCAGCAGGCCACTAGGGGGGCCCGAGGAGCTGTTTTTT
CDR3: CASRPLGGPEELFF

D: .
V: TRBV6-5
size: .
length: 13
J: TRBJ2-7
DNA: TGTGCCAGCAGCTACGCCTGGAGTGGGGAGCAGTACTTC
CDR3: CASSYAWSGEQYF

D: TRBD1
V: TRBV4-1
size: .
length: 16
J: TRBJ2-2
DNA: TGCGCCAGCAGCCAAACGGACAGGGGGTTCACCGGGGAGCTGTTTTTT
CDR3: CASSQTDRGFTGELFF

D: .
V: TRBV19
size: .
length: 14
J: TRBJ2-7
DNA: TGTGCCAGTAGTAACGGCCTCGGGGGCTACGAGCAGTACTTC
CDR3: CASSNGLGGYEQYF

D: .
V: TRBV7-8
size: .
length: 16
J: TRBJ2-3
DNA: TGTGCCAGCAGCTTATTGGAGGGTTCTAGCACAGATACGCAGTATTTT
CDR3: CASSLLEGSSTDTQYF

D: .
V: TRBV4-1
size: .
length: 15
J: TRBJ2-1
DNA: TGCGCCAGCAGCTTAGAGGAGAGCTCCTACAATGAGCAGTTCTTC
CDR3: CASSLEESSYNEQFF

D: .
V: TRBV7-8
size: .
length: 17
J: TRBJ1-4
DNA: TGTGCCAGCAGCTTAGAGAGGGGGTGGGCAACTAATGAAAAACTGTTTTTT
CDR3: CASSLERGWATNEKLFF

D: .
V: TRBV7-9
size: .
length: 14
J: TRBJ2-7
DNA: TGTGCCAGCCGAGGCACCTCGAGCTCCTACGAGCAGTACTTC
CDR3: CASRGTSSSYEQYF

D: TRBD1
V: TRBV6-5
size: .
length: 14
J: TRBJ1-4
DNA: TGTGCCAGCAGCAGGACAGGAGCGAATGAAAAACTGTTTTTT
CDR3: CASSRTGANEKLFF

D: .
V: TRBV7-9
size: .
length: 14
J: TRBJ1-2
DNA: TGTGCCAGCAGCTTAATGGCGGGTAACTATGGCTACACCTTC
CDR3: CASSLMAGNYGYTF

D: .
V: TRBV19
size: .
length: 14
J: TRBJ2-7
DNA: TGTGCCAGTAGTACCGGATCTTGGGGCGGCGAGCAGTACTTC
CDR3: CASSTGSWGGEQYF

D: .
V: TRBV9
size: .
length: 16
J: TRBJ1-2
DNA: TGTGCCAGCAGCGTAGGGGGGACAAGGATTAACTATGGCTACACCTTC
CDR3: CASSVGGTRINYGYTF

D: .
V: TRBV2
size: .
length: 16
J: TRBJ1-5
DNA: TGTGCCAGCAGTGAATCGGGGGAAGGTGGCAATCAGCCCCAGCATTTT
CDR3: CASSESGEGGNQPQHF

D: .
V: TRBV7-2
size: few
length: 13
J: TRBJ2-7
DNA: TGTGCCAGCAGCTTGGGACTCGACTACGAGCAGTACTTC
CDR3: CASSLGLDYEQYF

D: .
V: TRBV6-5
size: .
length: 14
J: TRBJ2-7
DNA: TGTGCCAGCAGTTACTCGGAGACAGGTTACGAGCAGTACTTC
CDR3: CASSYSETGYEQYF

D: .
V: TRBV7-6
size: .
length: 16
J: TRBJ2-1
DNA: TGTGCCAGCAGCTTAGAGGCAGGAGTTACCTACAATGAGCAGTTCTTC
CDR3: CASSLEAGVTYNEQFF

D: .
V: TRBV11-2
size: .
length: 16
J: TRBJ2-7
DNA: TGTGCCAGCAGCTTAGAAATTGGGCTAGCTTCCTACGAGCAGTACTTC
CDR3: CASSLEIGLASYEQYF

D: .
V: TRBV5-5
size: few
length: 17
J: TRBJ2-1
DNA: TGTGCCAGCAGATCCATGGCGCAGGTTGGTCCCTACAATGAGCAGTTCTTC
CDR3: CASRSMAQVGPYNEQFF

D: TRBD2
V: TRBV30
size: .
length: 16
J: TRBJ2-3
DNA: TGTGCCTGGAGTGACGGACTAGCGGGAGTCACAGATACGCAGTATTTT
CDR3: CAWSDGLAGVTDTQYF

D: TRBD2
V: TRBV5-1
size: .
length: 16
J: TRBJ2-7
DNA: TGCGCCAGCAGCAGCTACCAGACTAGCGGGCTTGGGGAGCAGTACTTC
CDR3: CASSSYQTSGLGEQYF

D: .
V: TRBV4-3
size: .
length: 13
J: TRBJ2-7
DNA: TGCGCCAGCAGCCAAGAACCGGGACACGAGCAGTACTTC
CDR3: CASSQEPGHEQYF

D: .
V: TRBV5-6
size: .
length: 15
J: TRBJ2-5
DNA: TGTGCCAGCAGCTTTATCTGGGAATCCCAAGAGACCCAGTACTTC
CDR3: CASSFIWESQETQYF

D: .
V: TRBV27
size: .
length: 16
J: TRBJ2-5
DNA: TGTGCCAGCAGCACTACCACCCTCAGAGTACAAGAGACCCAGTACTTC
CDR3: CASSTTTLRVQETQYF

D: .
V: TRBV19
size: .
length: 15
J: TRBJ2-6
DNA: TGTGCCAGTAGCGTCGACGGAGCTGGGGCCAACGTCCTGACTTTC
CDR3: CASSVDGAGANVLTF

D: TRBD2
V: TRBV27
size: few
length: 14
J: TRBJ2-7
DNA: TGTGCCAGCAGTTTAGGGCGGGAGAGGCACGAGCAGTACTTC
CDR3: CASSLGRERHEQYF

D: TRBD2
V: TRBV19
size: .
length: 15
J: TRBJ2-1
DNA: TGTGCCAGTAGTATAGGTACTAGCGGATACAATGAGCAGTTCTTC
CDR3: CASSIGTSGYNEQFF

D: .
V: TRBV10-3
size: .
length: 13
J: TRBJ2-5
DNA: TGTGCCATCAGTGGGGGCAGCCAAGAGACCCAGTACTTC
CDR3: CAISGGSQETQYF

D: TRBD2
V: TRBV7-8
size: once
length: 19
J: TRBJ2-1
DNA: TGTGCCAGCAGCTCAACCCTAGCGGGAGCAACGGGGGGTTACAATGAGCAGTTCTTC
CDR3: CASSSTLAGATGGYNEQFF

D: .
V: TRBV11-2
size: once
length: 15
J: TRBJ2-7
DNA: TGTGCCAGCAGCTCCCCGAGAGGGACCTACTACGAGCAGTACTTC
CDR3: CASSSPRGTYYEQYF

D: TRBD2
V: TRBV27
size: few
length: 15
J: TRBJ2-7
DNA: TGTGCCAGCAGTTCTGGGACTAGCGGGATATACGAGCAGTACTTC
CDR3: CASSSGTSGIYEQYF

D: .
V: TRBV25-1
size: .
length: 12
J: TRBJ1-1
DNA: TGTGCCAGCCTCGGATCCCGGGCTGAAGCTTTCTTT
CDR3: CASLGSRAEAFF

D: .
V: TRBV5-1
size: .
length: 15
J: TRBJ2-1
DNA: TGCGCCAGCAGCCTCTCTACAGGGAATATCGATGAGCAGTTCTTC
CDR3: CASSLSTGNIDEQFF

D: .
V: TRBV5-4
size: .
length: 15
J: TRBJ2-1
DNA: TGTGCCAGCAGCTCCGCCGGATCCTACTTAGCGATGCAGTTCTTC
CDR3: CASSSAGSYLAMQFF